What follows describes a single T cell receptor (beta chain). What it binds is not known. The CDR3 runs 12 residues. V was clipped by 0 bases and J by 10 bases, with 7 bases between them. The germline V gene encodes CDR1 SGHAT and CDR2 FQNNGV. The time point: newly diagnosed, previously untreated cHL patient sample. The study compared against PBMCs from newly diagnosed, untreated classical Hodgkin lymphoma. Data came from immunoSEQ multiplex PCR; TCRdb stores just in-frame clones and leaves some out. Here the sample spans about 47,000 clones, roughly 93% being singletons. This entry belongs to a study of PD-1 blockade in classical Hodgkin lymphoma. Findings of the study overall: Reports indicated that newly diagnosed patients had lower baseline TCR diversity than healthy donors did. The causes of the repertoire differences, possibly disease activity or prior therapy, remain undefined.

The sequenced sample was peripheral blood mononuclear cells (PBMCs). The chain has TRBV11-2 and TRBJ2-1; tentatively, D is TRBD2 (6 bases). The receptor comes from a human donor with classical Hodgkin lymphoma. The CDR3 bases are TGTGCCAGCAGCTTAGATCTAGCGGAGCAGTTCTTC. Translating gives CASSLDLAEQFF.